The rows below give T cell receptor beta chains drawn from one sample of a study of T cell responses to AZD1222 COVID-19 vaccine. Sequenced by immunoSEQ multiplex PCR; TCRdb stores in-frame clones only, minus some. This sample carries some 150,000 clones, roughly 90% of them seen once, and the ten largest clones take around 3.5%. The sample here was peripheral blood, taken 28 days after the second AZD1222 dose. The receptors shown here come from an adult who received the AZD1222 COVID-19 vaccine. Each CDR3 is given with its conserved first and last residue. The D gene is left open where the match is weak. A row's size may be missing; if present it is once, few, many or a size class.

v_gene	abundance	j_gene	d_gene	CDR3nt	CDR3aa
TRBV7-3	.	TRBJ1-1	.	TGTGCCAGCAGCGCCACAGGGTCCACTGAAGCTTTCTTT	CASSATGSTEAFF
TRBV7-9	.	TRBJ1-4	.	TGTGCCAGCAGCATGGAAAATGAAAAACTGTTTTTT	CASSMENEKLFF
TRBV7-9	.	TRBJ2-3	.	TGTGCCAGCAGCACGGCTAGGCAGGGGACAGATACGCAGTATTTT	CASSTARQGTDTQYF
TRBV3-1/TRBV3-2	.	TRBJ2-7	.	TGTGCCAGCAGCCAAGATCAGATAACCTACGAGCAGTACTTC	CASSQDQITYEQYF
TRBV6-5	.	TRBJ2-1	TRBD2	TGTGCCAGCAGGTCTAGCGGGAGTCTGTTCTTC	CASRSSGSLFF
TRBV19	once	TRBJ2-7	.	TGTGCCAGTAGCCCCCGGGGAGGGGGCGTCTACGAGCAGTACTTC	CASSPRGGGVYEQYF
TRBV28	.	TRBJ2-1	TRBD1	TGTGCCAGCAGTCTCGACAGGGATTCCTACAATGAGCAGTTCTTC	CASSLDRDSYNEQFF
TRBV28	.	TRBJ1-1	TRBD1	TGTGCCAGCATCGAGACAGGGGCCACTGAAGCTTTCTTT	CASIETGATEAFF
TRBV28	once	TRBJ1-5	.	TGTGCCAGCAGAGATAGCAATCAGCCCCAGCATTTT	CASRDSNQPQHF
TRBV25-1	few	TRBJ2-2	.	TGTGCCAGCAGTGGTACATTGACCGGGGAGCTGTTTTTT	CASSGTLTGELFF
TRBV7-2	.	TRBJ2-7	.	TGTGCCAGCAGCCCCGCTAGCGTCTCCGAGCAGTACTTC	CASSPASVSEQYF
TRBV12-3/TRBV12-4	.	TRBJ1-5	.	TGTGCCAGCAGTCCACCCGGGGTCAGGCCCCAGCATTTT	CASSPPGVRPQHF
TRBV6-5	few	TRBJ2-1	.	TGTGCCAGCAACCCGGGGCAGACCTCCTACAATGAGCAGTTCTTC	CASNPGQTSYNEQFF
TRBV10-1	.	TRBJ1-1	.	TGCGCCAGCAGTGAGGCCGGCGGAATCGAAGCTTTCTTT	CASSEAGGIEAFF
TRBV18	.	TRBJ1-1	.	TGTGCCAGCTCAGGGGGCAGGGACACTGAAGCTTTCTTT	CASSGGRDTEAFF
TRBV28	.	TRBJ2-7	TRBD1	TGTGCCAGCAGTTCCTGGACAGGGCGAGGCGAGCAGTACTTC	CASSSWTGRGEQYF
TRBV5-1	.	TRBJ1-2	.	TGCGCCAGCAGCTTGGAAGGCCAAGAGGGCTATGGCTACACCTTC	CASSLEGQEGYGYTF
TRBV28	.	TRBJ1-4	TRBD1	TGTGCCAGCCTGCCGTCACAGGGGGCGCTTGAAAAACTGTTTTTT	CASLPSQGALEKLFF
TRBV19	.	TRBJ2-1	.	TGTGCCAGTACTCCGACAGTGGCAAACAATGAGCAGTTCTTC	CASTPTVANNEQFF
TRBV10-1	few	TRBJ1-2	.	TGCGCCAGCGGGACCAACAGAAACGGCTATGGCTACACCTTC	CASGTNRNGYGYTF
TRBV15	.	TRBJ1-4	.	TGTGCCACCAGCAGAGATTTGGGGGCGGAAAAACTGTTTTTT	CATSRDLGAEKLFF
TRBV20-1	.	TRBJ2-7	.	TGCAGTGGGAGCGGGTCCGAGCAGTACTTC	CSGSGSEQYF
TRBV5-5	.	TRBJ1-5	.	TGTGCCAGCAGCTTAAGTCTGGGAAGCAATCAGCCCCAGCATTTT	CASSLSLGSNQPQHF
TRBV7-2	once	TRBJ2-7	TRBD2	TGTGCCAGCAGCAAAGGCAGCGGGGAAGGGGCCTTTCCCTACGAGCAGTACTTC	CASSKGSGEGAFPYEQYF
TRBV19	.	TRBJ2-4	.	TGTGCCAGTAGTTTCACAGGGCGGGGAGGCAAAAACATTCAGTACTTC	CASSFTGRGGKNIQYF
TRBV19	.	TRBJ1-1	.	TGTGCCAGTAGTAGGTCCGGACACCTAGGATCAAACACTGAAGCTTTCTTT	CASSRSGHLGSNTEAFF
TRBV28	few	TRBJ2-1	.	TGTGCCAGCAGTCCGGCAGGGGCAAGGGACAATGAGCAGTTCTTC	CASSPAGARDNEQFF
TRBV9	.	TRBJ1-5	TRBD1	TGTGCCAGCAGCGTAGGACAGGGGGAAGATCAGCCCCAGCATTTT	CASSVGQGEDQPQHF
TRBV7-2	.	TRBJ1-1	.	TGTGCCAGCAGCTTGGGGGGAACCTTGGCTTTCTTT	CASSLGGTLAFF
TRBV6-2/TRBV6-3	.	TRBJ1-3	.	TGTGCCAGCAGTTACCCCTATCGGTCCTCTGGAAACACCATATATTTT	CASSYPYRSSGNTIYF
TRBV5-1	once	TRBJ1-1	.	TGCGCCAGCAGTCCCCGGGCGACGGGAAACACTGAAGCTTTCTTT	CASSPRATGNTEAFF
TRBV10-3	.	TRBJ1-1	TRBD1	TGTGCCATCAGTGAGCCTTACACAGGGGGCCTAACTGAAGCTTTCTTT	CAISEPYTGGLTEAFF
TRBV7-2	.	TRBJ2-7	.	TGTGCCAGCAGCTCCGCGTTAGCCTACGTATACGAGCAGTACTTC	CASSSALAYVYEQYF
TRBV5-1	.	TRBJ1-6	.	TGCGCCAGCAGCTTGGCGAGGTCTTCCGGGGATTCACCCCTCCACTTT	CASSLARSSGDSPLHF
TRBV2	few	TRBJ1-6	TRBD1	TGTGCCAGCACCCGGGACAGAGAATTCAACCCCCTCCACTTT	CASTRDREFNPLHF
TRBV18	.	TRBJ2-7	.	TGTGCCAGCTCACCCGGGGGCGGTGCCTACGAGCAGTACTTC	CASSPGGGAYEQYF
TRBV5-1	.	TRBJ1-2	.	TGCGCCAGCAGCTTGGCCCGGGGGCCAAGGGAGGATGGCTACACCTTC	CASSLARGPREDGYTF
TRBV4-1	once	TRBJ2-5	TRBD2	TGCGCCAGCAGCCAAGATAGTATCGGGGGGAGGCAAGAGACCCAGTACTTC	CASSQDSIGGRQETQYF
TRBV5-1	.	TRBJ2-3	.	TGCGCCAGCAGCTTGGAAGGACACCGCACAGATACGCAGTATTTT	CASSLEGHRTDTQYF
TRBV7-3	.	TRBJ2-1	.	TGTGCCAGCAGCTGGGGGCCGGAGAATGAGCAGTTCTTC	CASSWGPENEQFF
TRBV5-1	.	TRBJ1-2	TRBD1	TGCGCCAGCAGCCCGGACAGGGACTATGGCTACACCTTC	CASSPDRDYGYTF
TRBV5-4	.	TRBJ2-7	TRBD1	TGTGCCAGCAGCTCCGGACAGGGGGCCTACGAGCAGTACTTC	CASSSGQGAYEQYF
TRBV11-3	.	TRBJ1-2	TRBD1	TGTGCCAGCAGCGCGACAGGGGGCAGAGGCTACACCTTC	CASSATGGRGYTF
TRBV7-2	once	TRBJ2-1	TRBD1	TGTGCCAGCAGCTTAAGTTCGGGACAGGGTCTCAATGAGCAGTTCTTC	CASSLSSGQGLNEQFF
TRBV28	.	TRBJ2-5	.	TGTGCCAGCAGTACAACGGGGGTAAAGCAAGAGACCCAGTACTTC	CASSTTGVKQETQYF
TRBV27	.	TRBJ1-1	.	TGTGCCAGCAGGATACAGGGAGGCACTGAAGCTTTCTTT	CASRIQGGTEAFF
TRBV19	.	TRBJ2-5	TRBD2	TGTGCCAGTAGCTCGGGACTAACAGAGACCCAGTACTTC	CASSSGLTETQYF
TRBV6-1	.	TRBJ2-7	TRBD2	TGTGCCAGCAGTGACCCCGGACTAGCAGACGGGTCCTACTACGAGCAGTACTTC	CASSDPGLADGSYYEQYF
TRBV9	.	TRBJ2-2	.	TGTGCCAGTCAATTCGGCAGCAACACCGGGGAGCTGTTTTTT	CASQFGSNTGELFF
TRBV19	.	TRBJ2-7	.	TGTGCCAGTAGTAGATCGACCCACTACGAGCAGTACTTC	CASSRSTHYEQYF